Included here is one T cell receptor beta chain sequence, with context. This record comes from a study of blood T cell repertoires in COVID-19. Study summary: Samples of COVID-19 (acute and convalescent) were obtained from the United States, Italy and Spain. Sample material is recorded as cDNA or gDNA derived from T cells, B-cell-depleted T cells, or PBMCs.

This CDR3 has 16 amino acids. The germline V gene encodes CDR1 LGHDT and CDR2 YNNKEL (reference sequence). Between the trimmed V and J ends, which lost 1 base and 5 bases, there was a span of 14 bases. As handled by the study authors: Reference gene primer amplification in the assay estimated nucleated cell counts. Produced via immunoSEQ multiplex PCR; TCRdb's table is partial and in-frame only. The V and J calls and clone size were taken over from that table, and D and trimming were inferred from the DNA. The repertoire holds around 26,000 clones, with roughly 85% as singletons. Source material: peripheral blood. V gene TRBV3-1 (or the pseudogene TRBV3-2) combines with J gene TRBJ2-2, with D tentatively TRBD2 (5 bases). The clonotype comes from a human donor with active COVID-19. The donor label of this sample is uncertain. Here the CDR3 DNA reads TGTGCCAGCAGCCAAGTCATAGGGCCGGGGACCGGGGAGCTGTTTTTT. Protein sequence: CASSQVIGPGTGELFF.